These 9 T cell receptor beta chains came from one sample sequenced in a study of T cells in Graves' hyperthyroidism and ophthalmopathy. TCR beta CDR3 region amplification was performed from RNA transcripts. With the HTBI primer set, the TCR CDR3 went through a first round of RT-PCR. One entry per CDR3 protein, called by TCRdb with MiXCR from the multiplex PCR reads. The table has 730,000 or so distinct CDR3 sequences, about 19% seen once. The specimen sequenced was blood. The receptors come from a woman between 50 and 59 years old with Graves' hyperthyroidism that later progressed to Graves' ophthalmopathy.

As to this clonotype: A much larger clone is a single base away; this may be a read error. V usage is TRBV6-2 or TRBV6-3 and J usage is TRBJ2-3; 9 bases match TRBD2. V gave up 5 bases and J gave up 3 bases; unmatched junction bases: 9. Germline V gene data show CDR1 as MNHEY and CDR2 as SVGEGT. The CDR3 is 16 residues long. CDR3 nucleotides: TGTGCCAGCAGTCAACCAGCGGGGGGATCGACAGATACGCAGTATTTT. Residues: CASSQPAGGSTDTQYF.

The chain carries TRBV6-5 and TRBJ1-6; maybe TRBD1 (6 bases). The ends were cut back, 2 bases at V and 8 bases at J, with 13 bases in the middle. Germline V CDR1 and CDR2: MNHEY, SVGAGI. The CDR3 is made up of 15 amino acids. CDR3 residues: CASSYATGKYSPLHF. The DNA of the CDR3 is TGTGCCAGCAGTTACGCTACAGGGAAGTATTCACCCCTCCACTTT.

The chain is built from TRBV6-5 and TRBJ2-3; 11 nucleotides align to TRBD2. The CDR3 is made up of 17 amino acids. Trimming took 2 bases from V and 4 from J; bases not matched to a gene: 8. Germline loops: CDR1 MNHEY, CDR2 SVGAGI. The CDR3: CASSYGPSGGRSDTQYF. DNA of the CDR3: TGTGCCAGCAGTTACGGTCCTAGCGGGGGGCGGTCAGATACGCAGTATTTT.

J is TRBJ2-1 and V is TRBV7-9; D is ambiguous. Deletions cut 7 bases from V and 10 bases from J, with 29 bases between. In germline, CDR1 is SEHNR, CDR2 FQNEAQ (reference sequence). The CDR3 covers 17 residues. CDR3 sequence: CASTLPSQPPNQYEQFF. In nucleotides, the CDR3 is TGTGCCAGCACTCTACCCTCCCAGCCCCCGAACCAATACGAGCAGTTCTTC. The full variable domain, its missing parts supplied by reference TRBV7-9 and TRBJ2-1, is DTGVSQNPRHKITKRGQNVTFRCDPISEHNRLYWYRQTLGQGPEFLTYFQNEAQLEKSRLLSDRFSAERPKGSFSTLEIQRTEQGDSAMYLCASTLPSQPPNQYEQFFGPGTRLTVL.

This clonotype was counted at least ten times. The chain has TRBV5-1 and TRBJ1-1; 11 nucleotides line up with TRBD1. V lost 4 bases and J lost 7; bases outside the gene matches: 3. The CDR3 has 13 amino acids. Per the germline V gene, CDR1 is SGHRS and CDR2 is YFSETQ. CDR3 loop: CASSKGQGGEAFF. CDR3 nucleotide sequence: TGCGCCAGCAGCAAGGGACAGGGGGGTGAAGCTTTCTTT.

This clonotype was recorded at least ten times. The junction departs from the called germline gene at one end, perhaps through a read error. The V gene is TRBV12-3 or TRBV12-4, the J gene TRBJ2-3, with 8 bases lining up with TRBD2. CDR3 length equals 14 residues. CDR3 DNA: TGTGCCAGCAGCTTAGCCGGGGGGGGTGATACGCAGTATTTT. This sequence encodes CASSLAGGGDTQYF.

The rearrangement uses TRBV7-9 and TRBJ2-1, with D perhaps matching TRBD1 or TRBD2 (5 bases each). The V gene's germline CDR1 is SEHNR and CDR2 FQNEAQ (reference sequence). V was clipped by 3 bases and J by 2 bases, with 11 bases between them. The CDR3 sequence is 15 residues long. CDR3 protein: CASSFEGLTYNEQFF. The CDR3 DNA reads as TGTGCCAGCAGCTTCGAGGGGCTCACCTACAATGAGCAGTTCTTC.

J is TRBJ1-4 and V is TRBV7-9; 10 nucleotides line up with TRBD1. The CDR3 totals 15 residues. CDR1 is SEHNR, CDR2 FQNEAQ, per germline (reference sequence). The V segment lost 5 bases and the J segment 7 bases; nucleotides outside the gene matches: 7. In DNA, the CDR3 is TGTGCCAGCAGCCAACCGGGACAGGGGCTTGAAAAACTGTTTTTT. It translates to CASSQPGQGLEKLFF.

This clonotype was seen more than once but under ten times. This chain uses TRBV20-1 with TRBJ1-4, with D possibly being TRBD1 (6 bases). Trimming stripped 6 bases from V and 5 bases from J, with 22 bases between. Germline V CDR1 and CDR2: DFQATT, SNEGSKA (reference sequence). This CDR3 spans 16 amino acids. This chain's CDR3 is CSAYGTSPFPNEKLFF. DNA for the CDR3: TGCAGTGCGTACGGGACATCCCCATTCCCCAATGAAAAACTGTTTTTT.